This T cell receptor beta chain was captured by sequencing in a study of shared clonotypes between healthy human individuals. Study overall: Researchers assigned three CD4 naive, three CD4 memory, two CD8 naive and one CD8 memory plate to each donor.

Turning to this clone: Its antigen remains unidentified.

Overall study findings and caveats: Non-shared clonotypes showed lower generation probabilities than clonotypes common to all four donors.

Sequencing used immunoSEQ multiplex PCR; TCRdb keeps in-frame clones, though not all of them. The table shows millions of clones, with 85% to 95% occurring only once. The CDR3 runs to 15 residues. V lost 0 bases and J lost 5, with 13 bases in between. Germline CDR1 MNHEY, CDR2 SMNVEV (reference sequence). Positively selected for CCR7, the CD45RO-negative cells used as naive CD8 cells excluded terminally differentiated effector memory CD45RA+ cells. The chain recombines TRBV27 with TRBJ2-5, with D tentatively TRBD1 (5 bases). The specimen sequenced was naive CD8+ T cells from PBMCs. The sequence was obtained from a man younger than 30 in good health. Some clones in this sample may be carry-over from other donors' samples. The DNA of the CDR3 is TGTGCCAGCAGTTTATCGGGGCCAAGCTACGAGACCCAGTACTTC. It codes for CASSLSGPSYETQYF.